A single sample is the source of the 16 T cell receptor beta chains below, sequenced in a study of vaccination and CD4 T cells after COVID-19. Which antigens these TCRs recognize remains unknown. The treatment: roughly 11-day PBMC culture with coronavirus spike peptide pools or control peptides (ViraFEST assay). Sequence data for DNA of cultured CD4+ T cells were generated by the Oncomine TCR Beta short-read assay. In TCRdb, the PCR reads were re-called with MiXCR into one record per CDR3 protein. The sample includes approximately 8,300 distinct CDR3 sequences, around 55% seen only once; the top ten take approximately 17%. Material: cultured CD4+ T cells from blood, obtained after SARS-CoV-2 vaccination. Receptors were obtained from a human donor with COVID-19.

The V gene is TRBV15, the J gene TRBJ1-3, with D unclear. CDR3 length: 16 residues. The V and J ends lost 0 bases and 0 bases respectively, with 9 bases between them. Germline values: CDR1 LNHNV, CDR2 YYDKDF (reference sequence). The CDR3 DNA sequence: TGTGCCACCAGCAGAGATGTAGGACCCTCTGGAAACACCATATATTTT. Protein sequence: CATSRDVGPSGNTIYF.

This rearrangement joins TRBV20-1 to TRBJ1-2; TRBD1 might be the D (5 bases). The germline gives CDR1 DFQATT, CDR2 SNEGSKA (reference sequence). This CDR3 spans 14 amino acids. Trimming left V 0 bases short and J 4 bases short, with 12 bases between. The CDR3 here is CSARDPGGPYGYTF. CDR3 nucleotide sequence: TGCAGTGCTAGAGATCCGGGGGGTCCCTATGGCTACACCTTC.

The chain links TRBV11-3 to TRBJ1-1, with TRBD1 matching 7 bases. CDR1 SGHNT and CDR2 YENEEA come from the germline V gene. Trimming at V came to 5 bases and at J to 10 bases, leaving 19 bases not matched to a gene. This CDR3 is built from 16 residues. The CDR3 DNA reads as TGTGCCAGCAGCCGAAACAGGGGCGCGCGCCCGGTGGCAGCTTTCTTT. This codes for CASSRNRGARPVAAFF.

The chain has TRBV4-1 and TRBJ2-7; 7 bases line up with TRBD2. Trimming took 3 bases from V and 2 from J; bases not matched to a gene: 10. The CDR3 consists of 16 residues. Germline CDR1 reads MGHRA; CDR2 reads YSYEKL. CDR3 coding DNA: TGCGCCAGCAGCCAGAACCAGGGCCGGGGGGCCTACGAGCAGTACTTC. Amino acid sequence: CASSQNQGRGAYEQYF.

This clonotype was found once. The chain combines TRBV27 with TRBJ2-2; the D is unclear. CDR3 length equals 13 residues. Germline CDR1 reads MNHEY; CDR2 reads SMNVEV (reference sequence). V shed 6 bases and J shed 5 bases, with 10 bases lying between them. This CDR3 reads CASSSELTGELFF. CDR3 coding DNA: TGTGCCAGCAGCTCGGAGCTGACCGGGGAGCTGTTTTTT.

The gene calls are TRBV7-2 and TRBJ2-7, with 10 bases fitting TRBD2. With V trimmed by 5 bases and J by 7 bases, 5 bases remained unmatched. The CDR3 consists of 13 residues. Germline CDR1 is SGHTA and CDR2 is FQGNSA. The CDR3 loop reads CASSTLAGVEQYF. DNA of the CDR3: TGTGCCAGCAGCACCCTAGCGGGGGTTGAGCAGTACTTC.

The J gene is TRBJ2-7, the V gene TRBV5-8; 8 nucleotides align to TRBD2. V was pared by 0 bases and J by 2 bases, with 1 base of the junction left unmatched. The CDR3 has 14 amino acids. Per germline, CDR1 SGHTS and CDR2 YDEGEE. CDR3 sequence reads: CASSLARGAYEQYF. CDR3 coding DNA: TGTGCCAGCAGCTTGGCGCGGGGGGCCTACGAGCAGTACTTC.

This chain links TRBV6-1 with TRBJ2-3; D gene ambiguous. The germline V gene encodes CDR1 MNHNS and CDR2 SASEGT. The V end lost 3 bases, the J end lost 4 bases, and 8 bases lay between the germline ends. This CDR3 has 13 residues. Written as DNA, the CDR3 is TGTGCCAGCAGTGACCTTCCACCAGATACGCAGTATTTT. It codes for CASSDLPPDTQYF.

The gene calls are TRBV5-4 and TRBJ2-1, with 14 nucleotides matching TRBD2. The V and J ends lost 3 bases and 4 bases, in that order; junction bases with no gene match: 6. Germline V gene data show CDR1 as SGHNT and CDR2 as YYREEE (reference sequence). The CDR3 spans 17 residues. The CDR3 nucleotides read TGTGCCAGCAGCTGGGGGACTAGCGGGGGAATTTACAATGAGCAGTTCTTC. Its translation is CASSWGTSGGIYNEQFF. Based on the CDR3 plus reference TRBV5-4 and TRBJ2-1, the full variable domain is ETGVTQSPTHLIKTRGQQVTLRCSSQSGHNTVSWYQQALGQGPQFIFQYYREEENGRGNFPPRFSGLQFPNYSSELNVNALELDDSALYLCASSWGTSGGIYNEQFFGPGTRLTVL.

This CDR3 is CASMGDRVYGYTF. The CDR3 nucleotides are TGTGCCAGTATGGGGGACAGGGTGTATGGCTACACCTTC. The rearrangement joins TRBV19 to TRBJ1-2; 9 nucleotides match TRBD1. The ends lost 7 bases at V and 5 bases at J; junction bases unmatched: 5. The CDR3 has 13 amino acids. Per the germline V gene, CDR1 is LNHDA and CDR2 is SQIVND (reference sequence). Combining the CDR3 with reference TRBV19 and TRBJ1-2 gives the whole variable domain DGGITQSPKYLFRKEGQNVTLSCEQNLNHDAMYWYRQDPGQGLRLIYYSQIVNDFQKGDIAEGYSVSREKKESFPLTVTSAQKNPTAFYLCASMGDRVYGYTFGSGTRLTVV.

This sequence joins TRBV3-1 and TRBJ2-2, with TRBD1 identical over 11 bases. The length of the CDR3 is 16 residues. Trimming at V came to 4 bases and at J to 6 bases, leaving 7 bases not matched to a gene. Germline-derived CDR1 and CDR2 are LGHDT and YNNKEL (reference sequence). DNA for the CDR3: TGTGCCAGCAGCCCGGGACAGGGGGGTTCGGCCGGGGAGCTGTTTTTT. Protein: CASSPGQGGSAGELFF.

V is TRBV7-2 and J is TRBJ1-1; 10 bases align to TRBD1. The V gene's germline CDR1 is SGHTA and CDR2 FQGNSA. Trimming removed 1 base from V and 4 bases from J; junction bases left unmatched: 3. CDR3 size: 15 residues. In DNA form, the CDR3 reads TGTGCCAGCAGCTTAGGGACAGGGGGATCCACTGAAGCTTTCTTT. Amino acid sequence: CASSLGTGGSTEAFF.

The rearrangement joins TRBV7-6 to TRBJ2-7; weak D call: TRBD2 (6 bases). This CDR3 is built from 16 residues. The germline V gene encodes CDR1 SGHVS and CDR2 FNYEAQ. Trimming left V 2 bases short and J 5 bases short, with 19 bases between. The CDR3 DNA follows: TGTGCCAGCAGCTTAAAGGGTGGGCGGGGCGAGGACGAGCAGTACTTC. Amino acid sequence: CASSLKGGRGEDEQYF.

This chain joins TRBV10-1 and TRBJ2-7; D is ambiguous. The CDR3 is 14 amino acids. The V end lost 3 bases, the J end lost 5 bases, and 14 bases lay between the germline ends. CDR1 WNHNN and CDR2 SYGVQD come from the germline V gene (reference sequence). The CDR3 spells CASSDWPSPDEQYF. The CDR3, as DNA: TGCGCCAGCAGTGATTGGCCCTCCCCGGACGAGCAGTACTTC.

This clonotype appeared a single time. V is TRBV6-5 and J is TRBJ2-7; the match to TRBD2 covers 12 bases. This CDR3 is 18 amino acids long. J gave up 3 bases and V 0 bases, and 9 bases lay outside the gene matches. The germline V gene has CDR1 MNHEY and CDR2 SVGAGI. DNA of the CDR3: TGTGCCAGCAGTTACTCGGGAAGAAAGACTAGCGGGAGCTACGAGCAGTACTTC. Translated: CASSYSGRKTSGSYEQYF.

The V gene is TRBV7-6, the J gene TRBJ1-5, with D hard to call. The ends were cut back, 1 base at V and 0 bases at J, with 7 bases in the middle. The CDR3 is 15 residues long. Germline V gives CDR1 SGHVS, CDR2 FNYEAQ. The CDR3 coding sequence is TGTGCCAGCAGCTTAGACAAGGGTAGCAATCAGCCCCAGCATTTT. Its protein is CASSLDKGSNQPQHF.